Listed below are T cell receptor beta chains from one sample, sequenced in a study of CD8 T cells in ankylosing spondylitis. TCRdb analysed the 5' RACE reads with MiXCR anew, one entry per CDR3 protein. The repertoire has approximately 130,000 distinct CDR3 sequences, roughly 9% of them found once; the top ten carry approximately 3.4%. The sample comprised blood, either unsorted or a sorted T cell fraction (not recorded which). All receptors derive from a male donor with ankylosing spondylitis or in good health (not recorded which). The CDR3 runs from the conserved cysteine through the conserved F or W. A D gene is named only where the DNA matches it firmly. The size field is filled for only some rows; it gives once, few, many or a size class.

j_call: TRBJ2-3; d_call: -; clone_size: many; v_call: TRBV7-6; cdr3_length: 11; cdr3_nt: TGTGCCAGCAGCTTTCGGGGTACGCAGTATTTT; cdr3_aa: CASSFRGTQYF
j_call: TRBJ1-1; d_call: -; clone_size: many; v_call: TRBV7-9; cdr3_length: 13; cdr3_nt: TGTGCCAGCAGCGGCAGGGGCGGCACTGAAGCTTTCTTT; cdr3_aa: CASSGRGGTEAFF
j_call: TRBJ2-7; d_call: TRBD1; clone_size: many; v_call: TRBV20-1; cdr3_length: 16; cdr3_nt: TGCAGTGCTAGAGGCTCGGACAGGCGAAGCTCCTACGAGCAGTACTTC; cdr3_aa: CSARGSDRRSSYEQYF
j_call: TRBJ2-7; d_call: -; clone_size: few; v_call: TRBV29-1; cdr3_length: 13; cdr3_nt: TGCAGCGTCTGGGTCCTGGGGTCCTACGAGCAGTACTTC; cdr3_aa: CSVWVLGSYEQYF
j_call: TRBJ2-6; d_call: TRBD2; clone_size: many; v_call: TRBV12-3/TRBV12-4; cdr3_length: 16; cdr3_nt: TGTGCCAGCAGTTTTAGCGGGAGCTCTGGGGCCAACGTCCTGACTTTC; cdr3_aa: CASSFSGSSGANVLTF
j_call: TRBJ1-2; d_call: -; clone_size: many; v_call: TRBV18; cdr3_length: 13; cdr3_nt: TGTGCCAGCTCGACGACAGGAGACTATGGCTACACCTTC; cdr3_aa: CASSTTGDYGYTF
j_call: TRBJ2-5; d_call: TRBD1; clone_size: many; v_call: TRBV11-2; cdr3_length: 15; cdr3_nt: TGTGCCAGCAGCTCGAGGACAGGCGTCCAAGAGACCCAGTACTTC; cdr3_aa: CASSSRTGVQETQYF
j_call: TRBJ2-7; d_call: TRBD2; clone_size: many; v_call: TRBV7-2; cdr3_length: 15; cdr3_nt: TGTGCCAGCAGCTCTATAGCGGGTTATTCCCACGAGCAGTACTTC; cdr3_aa: CASSSIAGYSHEQYF
j_call: TRBJ1-1; d_call: -; clone_size: many; v_call: TRBV7-9; cdr3_length: 17; cdr3_nt: TGTGCCAGCAGCTTAGCACCCGTAGGGAGACAGAACACTGAAGCTTTCTTT; cdr3_aa: CASSLAPVGRQNTEAFF
j_call: TRBJ2-1; d_call: -; clone_size: many; v_call: TRBV7-6; cdr3_length: 14; cdr3_nt: TGTGCCAGCAGCCCAGGCCTGGAAGGGAGTGAGCAGTTCTTC; cdr3_aa: CASSPGLEGSEQFF
j_call: TRBJ2-1; d_call: TRBD2; clone_size: few; v_call: TRBV7-9; cdr3_length: 16; cdr3_nt: TGTGCCAGCAGCCCAGGAGCGGGAGGCTCCTACAATGAGCAGTTCTTC; cdr3_aa: CASSPGAGGSYNEQFF
j_call: TRBJ1-2; d_call: TRBD1; clone_size: many; v_call: TRBV4-3; cdr3_length: 15; cdr3_nt: TGCGCCAGCAGACCGACAGGGCGAGGTGGCTATGGCTACACCTTC; cdr3_aa: CASRPTGRGGYGYTF
j_call: TRBJ1-4; d_call: -; clone_size: many; v_call: TRBV29-1; cdr3_length: 14; cdr3_nt: TGCAGCGTGGGCCCCGGGGGGGCTCGAGAAAAACTGTTTTTT; cdr3_aa: CSVGPGGAREKLFF
j_call: TRBJ1-5; d_call: -; clone_size: many; v_call: TRBV20-1; cdr3_length: 12; cdr3_nt: TGCAGTGCTAGAGCTGGTTTCCAGCCCCAGCATTTT; cdr3_aa: CSARAGFQPQHF
j_call: TRBJ2-7; d_call: TRBD1; clone_size: many; v_call: TRBV7-2; cdr3_length: 15; cdr3_nt: TGTGCCAGCAGCTTATCCACAGGGGGTTTCTACGAGCAGTACTTC; cdr3_aa: CASSLSTGGFYEQYF
j_call: TRBJ2-5; d_call: TRBD1; clone_size: many; v_call: TRBV9; cdr3_length: 14; cdr3_nt: TGTGCCAGCAGCGCACAGGGGAAGGGGGAGACCCAGTACTTC; cdr3_aa: CASSAQGKGETQYF
j_call: TRBJ2-5; d_call: TRBD2; clone_size: many; v_call: TRBV5-6; cdr3_length: 15; cdr3_nt: TGTGCCAGCAGCTTTGTACTAGCGGGAATGGAGACCCAGTACTTC; cdr3_aa: CASSFVLAGMETQYF
j_call: TRBJ1-6; d_call: TRBD1; clone_size: -; v_call: TRBV20-1; cdr3_length: 15; cdr3_nt: TGCAGTGCTCGGACCCTACAGGGGGCGAGGGCACCCCTCCACTTT; cdr3_aa: CSARTLQGARAPLHF
j_call: TRBJ2-3; d_call: TRBD2; clone_size: few; v_call: TRBV19; cdr3_length: 16; cdr3_nt: TGTGCCAGTAGTCCAGGACTAGCGGGAGAAGCAGATACGCAGTATTTT; cdr3_aa: CASSPGLAGEADTQYF
j_call: TRBJ2-7; d_call: TRBD2; clone_size: many; v_call: TRBV4-2; cdr3_length: 15; cdr3_nt: TGTGCCAGCAGCCAAGATTTATCTAGCGGGTACGAGCAGTACTTC; cdr3_aa: CASSQDLSSGYEQYF
j_call: TRBJ2-1; d_call: TRBD2; clone_size: -; v_call: TRBV20-1; cdr3_length: 15; cdr3_nt: TGCAGTGCTAGCGATAGCATAGCGGGAGTGTATGAGCAGTTCTTC; cdr3_aa: CSASDSIAGVYEQFF
j_call: TRBJ2-3; d_call: -; clone_size: many; v_call: TRBV6-2/TRBV6-3; cdr3_length: 15; cdr3_nt: TGTGCCAGCAGTTACCCCGGGACCAGTCGGCATACGCAGTATTTT; cdr3_aa: CASSYPGTSRHTQYF
j_call: TRBJ2-1; d_call: TRBD2; clone_size: many; v_call: TRBV4-3; cdr3_length: 16; cdr3_nt: TGCGCCAGCAGCCAAGATTTGACTAGCGGATACAATGAGCAGTTCTTC; cdr3_aa: CASSQDLTSGYNEQFF
j_call: TRBJ1-4; d_call: TRBD1; clone_size: many; v_call: TRBV12-3/TRBV12-4; cdr3_length: 15; cdr3_nt: TGTGCCAGCAGCCCAGGACAGGCTTATAATGAAAAACTGTTTTTT; cdr3_aa: CASSPGQAYNEKLFF
j_call: TRBJ2-3; d_call: -; clone_size: many; v_call: TRBV6-1; cdr3_length: 17; cdr3_nt: TGTGCCAGCAACAAGGAGTATACAGGGCGTAGCACAGATACGCAGTATTTT; cdr3_aa: CASNKEYTGRSTDTQYF
j_call: TRBJ2-7; d_call: -; clone_size: many; v_call: TRBV7-9; cdr3_length: 11; cdr3_nt: TGTGCCAGCAGCTACAACTACGAGCAGTACTTC; cdr3_aa: CASSYNYEQYF
j_call: TRBJ1-5; d_call: -; clone_size: many; v_call: TRBV2; cdr3_length: 14; cdr3_nt: TGTGCCAGCAGTGGGATTTATAGCAATCAGCCCCAGCATTTT; cdr3_aa: CASSGIYSNQPQHF
j_call: TRBJ2-5; d_call: -; clone_size: -; v_call: TRBV2; cdr3_length: 13; cdr3_nt: TGTGCCAGCAGTGGCATTTACCAAGAGACCCAGTACTTC; cdr3_aa: CASSGIYQETQYF
j_call: TRBJ2-2; d_call: -; clone_size: -; v_call: TRBV11-2; cdr3_length: 20; cdr3_nt: TGTGCCAGCAGCTTAGATCGATGGGCGGAGGCTAGCGAGAACACCGGGGAGCTGTTTTTT; cdr3_aa: CASSLDRWAEASENTGELFF
j_call: TRBJ2-7; d_call: -; clone_size: many; v_call: TRBV28; cdr3_length: 14; cdr3_nt: TGTGCCAGCAGTCCTCTGGACACGGCGGACGAGCAGTACTTC; cdr3_aa: CASSPLDTADEQYF
j_call: TRBJ2-2; d_call: -; clone_size: many; v_call: TRBV5-6; cdr3_length: 13; cdr3_nt: TGTGCCAGCAGCTTGGGTCCGTTGGGGGAGCTGTTTTTT; cdr3_aa: CASSLGPLGELFF
j_call: TRBJ2-2; d_call: -; clone_size: many; v_call: TRBV10-3; cdr3_length: 14; cdr3_nt: TGTGCCATCAGTGACATCGGGGGCACCGGGGAGCTGTTTTTT; cdr3_aa: CAISDIGGTGELFF
j_call: TRBJ2-1; d_call: TRBD1; clone_size: few; v_call: TRBV13; cdr3_length: 15; cdr3_nt: TGTGCCAGCAGCCCCAGGACAGGGTCCTACAATGAGCAGTTCTTC; cdr3_aa: CASSPRTGSYNEQFF
j_call: TRBJ1-2; d_call: -; clone_size: many; v_call: TRBV12-3/TRBV12-4; cdr3_length: 12; cdr3_nt: TGTGCCAGCAGTTCCGGGGTAGAGGGCTACACCTTC; cdr3_aa: CASSSGVEGYTF
j_call: TRBJ1-4; d_call: -; clone_size: many; v_call: TRBV5-1; cdr3_length: 15; cdr3_nt: TGCGCCAGCAGCTTGGCGGGGGCCAGGGATGAAAAACTGTTTTTT; cdr3_aa: CASSLAGARDEKLFF
j_call: TRBJ2-1; d_call: TRBD2; clone_size: few; v_call: TRBV29-1; cdr3_length: 15; cdr3_nt: TGCAGCGTTGAAGGGAGTGAGGCGGGAGCCGATGAGCAGTTCTTC; cdr3_aa: CSVEGSEAGADEQFF
j_call: TRBJ2-3; d_call: -; clone_size: -; v_call: TRBV7-6; cdr3_length: 15; cdr3_nt: TGTGCCAGCAGCTTCGCCAGTCTGGTGACAGATACGCAGTATTTT; cdr3_aa: CASSFASLVTDTQYF
j_call: TRBJ2-7; d_call: -; clone_size: many; v_call: TRBV5-1; cdr3_length: 14; cdr3_nt: TGCGCCAGCAGCTTGGGGGCCAACTCCTACGAGCAGTACTTC; cdr3_aa: CASSLGANSYEQYF
j_call: TRBJ2-4; d_call: -; clone_size: many; v_call: TRBV7-2; cdr3_length: 14; cdr3_nt: TGTGCCAGCAGCTTCAGGGGAGCCAAAAACATTCAGTACTTC; cdr3_aa: CASSFRGAKNIQYF
j_call: TRBJ2-1; d_call: TRBD2; clone_size: few; v_call: TRBV7-2; cdr3_length: 16; cdr3_nt: TGTGCCAGCAGCTTAGTCGCGGGAGTGGGGGGAAATGAGCAGTTCTTC; cdr3_aa: CASSLVAGVGGNEQFF
j_call: TRBJ1-1; d_call: -; clone_size: many; v_call: TRBV7-6; cdr3_length: 13; cdr3_nt: TGTGCCAGCAGCTTAGACAGTTACACTGAAGCTTTCTTT; cdr3_aa: CASSLDSYTEAFF
j_call: TRBJ2-3; d_call: TRBD1; clone_size: many; v_call: TRBV20-1; cdr3_length: 13; cdr3_nt: TGCAGTGCGGGGGACAGACTCACAGATACGCAGTATTTT; cdr3_aa: CSAGDRLTDTQYF
j_call: TRBJ2-7; d_call: TRBD2; clone_size: many; v_call: TRBV9; cdr3_length: 15; cdr3_nt: TGTGCCAGCAGCCCTAGTGGGACTAGCGGGGCGTCCGTGAACTTC; cdr3_aa: CASSPSGTSGASVNF
j_call: TRBJ2-1; d_call: -; clone_size: many; v_call: TRBV11-1; cdr3_length: 15; cdr3_nt: TGTGCCAGCAGCTTAACTCAGCGGAGGGACAATGAGCAGTTCTTC; cdr3_aa: CASSLTQRRDNEQFF
j_call: TRBJ2-7; d_call: -; clone_size: many; v_call: TRBV5-1; cdr3_length: 13; cdr3_nt: TGCGCCAGCAGCTTGGCGGTTTCCTACGAGCAGTACTTC; cdr3_aa: CASSLAVSYEQYF
j_call: TRBJ2-2; d_call: TRBD1; clone_size: many; v_call: TRBV11-1; cdr3_length: 15; cdr3_nt: TGTGCCAGCAGCCAGGGACAGGGCAACACCGGGGAGCTGTTTTTT; cdr3_aa: CASSQGQGNTGELFF
j_call: TRBJ2-7; d_call: TRBD2; clone_size: many; v_call: TRBV12-3/TRBV12-4; cdr3_length: 13; cdr3_nt: TGTGCCAGCAGTCCCAGAGCGGGAGCCGAGCAGTACTTC; cdr3_aa: CASSPRAGAEQYF
j_call: TRBJ1-5; d_call: TRBD1; clone_size: many; v_call: TRBV20-1; cdr3_length: 15; cdr3_nt: TGCAGTGCTAGAGTCGGGACAGGGGGAAGTCAGCCCCAGCATTTT; cdr3_aa: CSARVGTGGSQPQHF
j_call: TRBJ2-7; d_call: -; clone_size: many; v_call: TRBV5-1; cdr3_length: 14; cdr3_nt: TGCGCCAGCAGCTTGGAAGGAGGGAGCTACGAGCAGTACTTC; cdr3_aa: CASSLEGGSYEQYF
j_call: TRBJ1-1; d_call: -; clone_size: -; v_call: TRBV15; cdr3_length: 13; cdr3_nt: TGTGCCACCAGCAGAGAAGAGGGTCCCCGAACTTTCTTT; cdr3_aa: CATSREEGPRTFF
j_call: TRBJ1-1; d_call: -; clone_size: many; v_call: TRBV25-1; cdr3_length: 16; cdr3_nt: TGTGCCAGCACGGGGAAGGGACCAATGTTGAACACTGAAGCTTTCTTT; cdr3_aa: CASTGKGPMLNTEAFF
j_call: TRBJ2-1; d_call: -; clone_size: -; v_call: TRBV29-1; cdr3_length: 15; cdr3_nt: TGCAGCGTTGAAGGGAGGGGCCCGAACTACAATGAGCAGTTCTTC; cdr3_aa: CSVEGRGPNYNEQFF
j_call: TRBJ1-2; d_call: -; clone_size: many; v_call: TRBV11-2; cdr3_length: 14; cdr3_nt: TGTGCCAGCAGCCTCGCCCCGGAAATAGTCGGCTACACCTTC; cdr3_aa: CASSLAPEIVGYTF
j_call: TRBJ2-1; d_call: TRBD1; clone_size: few; v_call: TRBV7-9; cdr3_length: 15; cdr3_nt: TGTGCCAGCAGCCCGGGACAGGTTATCTACAATGAGCAGTTCTTC; cdr3_aa: CASSPGQVIYNEQFF
j_call: TRBJ2-7; d_call: TRBD2; clone_size: many; v_call: TRBV12-3/TRBV12-4; cdr3_length: 14; cdr3_nt: TGTGCCAGCAGGGGACTAGCGGGAACCTACGAGCAGTACTTC; cdr3_aa: CASRGLAGTYEQYF
j_call: TRBJ2-7; d_call: TRBD1; clone_size: -; v_call: TRBV20-1; cdr3_length: 13; cdr3_nt: TGCAGTGCTCCCGGACAGGGGGTTAGGGAGCAGTACTTC; cdr3_aa: CSAPGQGVREQYF
j_call: TRBJ2-1; d_call: -; clone_size: -; v_call: TRBV7-8; cdr3_length: 12; cdr3_nt: TGTGCCAGCTTCAAAAAGGACAATGAGCAGTTCTTC; cdr3_aa: CASFKKDNEQFF